This T cell receptor beta chain appears in the sequencing data of a study of cytomegalovirus exposure and HLA in healthy donors. A single count supports this clone. The antigen remains unidentified. The PCR employed 60 Vbeta primers together with 13 Jbeta primers. Data came from immunoSEQ multiplex PCR; TCRdb stores just in-frame clones and leaves some out. The table includes about 120,000 clones, 75% to 90% detected once. Study-level findings and limits: Later work showed greater clonal expansion in HLA-associated TCR beta chains than in equally common others. A later analysis reportedly found fewer N-insertions in an Asian-associated ancestry cluster than the roughly 670-donor mean. Earlier findings revealed that most TCR beta V segments proved productive either about 90% or about 30% of the time.

The CDR3 totals 15 residues. V lost 4 bases, J lost 4 bases, and 4 bases stayed unmatched. Germline CDR1 is MNHEY and CDR2 is SVGAGI. This chain links TRBV6-5 with TRBJ2-3; 11 positions agree with TRBD2. Sequencing was done on a sample of PBMCs. The origin of this receptor is a man aged 25 to 40 in good health and CMV-seronegative. CDR3 region: CASSSLAGGADTQYF. CDR3 DNA sequence: TGTGCCAGCAGTTCCTTAGCGGGAGGGGCAGATACGCAGTATTTT.